Listed below are T cell receptor beta chains from one sample, sequenced in a study of yellow fever vaccine responses in identical twins. TCRdb recomputed calls from the RT-PCR reads with MiXCR, one row per CDR3 protein. Here the sample spans under 4,000 distinct CDR3 sequences, 90% being singletons. This material consisted of T cells from blood (PBMCs), unsorted or a sorted subset (not recorded which), taken before or after yellow fever vaccination (not recorded which). The receptors shown here come from a woman aged 18 to 35 who received the yellow fever vaccine. The CDR3 runs from the conserved cysteine through the conserved F or W. The order of the fields is V gene, J gene, D gene, clone size, CDR3 DNA, CDR3 protein. D genes are given only for firm matches. Clone size is shown for a subset of rows, as once, few, many or a class of expanded clone.

>TRBV29-1|TRBJ2-3|.|.
TGCAGCGTTGAATTCCGGGACACGCAGTATTTT
CSVEFRDTQYF
>TRBV5-1|TRBJ2-3|TRBD2|.
TGCGCCAGCAGGTCGGGGGGGAGCACAGATACGCAGTATTTT
CASRSGGSTDTQYF
>TRBV18|TRBJ1-5|.|.
TGTGCCAGCTCACCCCTGGAAGGCAATCAGCCCCAGCATTTT
CASSPLEGNQPQHF
>TRBV5-4|TRBJ2-5|.|.
TGTGCCAGCAGTTTGGGCGCGGTCCAAGAGACCCAGTACTTC
CASSLGAVQETQYF
>TRBV18|TRBJ2-7|TRBD1|.
TGTGCCAGCTCACCAATGGACAGGGAGTTTACCTACGAGCAGTACTTC
CASSPMDREFTYEQYF
>TRBV4-3|TRBJ2-7|.|.
TGCGCCAGCAGCCAATCGGACGGATCCTACGAGCAGTACTTC
CASSQSDGSYEQYF
>TRBV11-2|TRBJ2-7|.|.
TGTGCCAGCAGCTTAGGGAGCCAGGGCCACGAGCAGTACTTC
CASSLGSQGHEQYF
>TRBV11-3|TRBJ2-1|.|once
TGTGCCAGCGCGGTGAGGCTCGGTGAGCAGTTCTTC
CASAVRLGEQFF
>TRBV4-1|TRBJ2-7|.|.
TGCGCCAGCAGCCAAGTTGTGGCCAGGGCGCCCTACGAGCAGTACTTC
CASSQVVARAPYEQYF
>TRBV6-1|TRBJ2-3|.|.
TGTGCCAGCAGGGAGCGGGCAGGCACAGATACGCAGTATTTT
CASRERAGTDTQYF
>TRBV29-1|TRBJ1-2|.|.
TGCAGCGTTGATGGGGGGCGCGGGGGCTACACCTTC
CSVDGGRGGYTF
>TRBV29-1|TRBJ2-7|.|.
TGCTGCGTCCTACAGGGACCCGAGCAGTACTTC
CCVLQGPEQYF
>TRBV19|TRBJ2-7|.|.
TGTGCCAGTAGTATGGGTAGGTTGGGTGAGCAGTACTTC
CASSMGRLGEQYF
>TRBV29-1|TRBJ2-1|.|.
TGCAGCGTTGAAGGGGGGTTCTTC
CSVEGGFF
>TRBV29-1|TRBJ2-7|.|.
TGCAGCGTTGGGTTAAACTCCTACGAGCAGTACTTC
CSVGLNSYEQYF
>TRBV11-1|TRBJ2-5|TRBD1|.
TGTGCCAGCAGACCCGGACAGGGATCAGGAGAGACCCAGTACTTC
CASRPGQGSGETQYF
>TRBV4-1|TRBJ2-1|.|.
TGCGCCAGCAGCCAACCAACAGGGTCTCCCTACAATGAGCAGTTCTTC
CASSQPTGSPYNEQFF
>TRBV3-1|TRBJ2-1|TRBD1|.
TGTGCCAGCACTCGACAGGGGGCGGACAATGAGCAGTTCTTC
CASTRQGADNEQFF
>TRBV11-3|TRBJ2-5|.|.
TGTGCCAGCAGCCCCCCTAACGGGGTTTACGCTGGGGAGACCCAGTACTTC
CASSPPNGVYAGETQYF
>TRBV4-1|TRBJ1-1|TRBD1|.
TGCGCCAGCAGCCAGGAAGACAGGGCGAACACTGAAGCTTTCTTT
CASSQEDRANTEAFF
>TRBV25-1|TRBJ2-1|TRBD2|.
TGTGCCAGCAGTGTTAGCGGGGGGGCCGGGGAGCAGTTCTTC
CASSVSGGAGEQFF
>TRBV5-6|TRBJ2-7|.|.
TGTGCCAGCAGCCTGTTAGGAGCCAGCTCCTACGAGCAGTACTTC
CASSLLGASSYEQYF
>TRBV28|TRBJ1-2|.|.
TGTGCCAGCACCTTGGGGACCGACTATGGCTACACCTTC
CASTLGTDYGYTF
>TRBV4-1|TRBJ2-7|.|.
TGCGCCAGCAGCCCGGTTGGGGAAACCTACGAGCAGTACTTC
CASSPVGETYEQYF
>TRBV29-1|TRBJ2-5|.|.
TGCAGCGTCCTTACAGGGCAAGAGACCCAGTACTTC
CSVLTGQETQYF
>TRBV10-3|TRBJ1-5|.|.
TGTGCCATCAGTGACAGGGGTAGCAATCAGCCCCAGCATTTT
CAISDRGSNQPQHF
>TRBV18|TRBJ1-1|TRBD1|.
TGTGCCAGCTCACGGGATATTCACGGGACAGGGAACACTGAAGCTTTCTTT
CASSRDIHGTGNTEAFF
>TRBV4-1|TRBJ1-2|.|.
TGCGCCAGCAGCCAAGAACTGGGGAGCTATGGCTACACCTTC
CASSQELGSYGYTF
>TRBV5-1|TRBJ2-7|.|.
TGCGCCAGCAGCTTGGAAGGGTTCGAGCAGTACTTC
CASSLEGFEQYF
>TRBV23-1|TRBJ2-6|.|.
TGCGCCAGCAGTCAATCGAGTCAGGGTACCTCTGGGGCCAACGTCCTGACTTTC
CASSQSSQGTSGANVLTF
>TRBV7-3|TRBJ2-7|.|.
TGTGCCAGCAGCCTCACGGGACGCCTGGACGAGCAGTACTTC
CASSLTGRLDEQYF
>TRBV2|TRBJ2-1|.|.
TGTGCCAGCAGTGACCAGTACAATGAGCAGTTCTTC
CASSDQYNEQFF
>TRBV19|TRBJ2-7|TRBD1|.
TGTGCCAGTAGTGGACAGGCTCCGAAATACGAGCAGTACTTC
CASSGQAPKYEQYF
>TRBV19|TRBJ2-5|.|.
TGTGCCAGTAGTCCGGGGCTCTCGGTGACCCAGTACTTC
CASSPGLSVTQYF
>TRBV20-1|TRBJ2-7|.|.
TGCAGTGCTCCCCAGTCTAAGGGGCCCTACTACGAGCAGTACTTC
CSAPQSKGPYYEQYF
>TRBV28|TRBJ2-5|.|.
TGTGCCAGCAGTCCCCGTGAGACCCAGTACTTC
CASSPRETQYF
>TRBV10-3|TRBJ2-1|.|.
TGTGCCATCAGTGAGGAAAGCATGTCCTACAATGAGCAGTTCTTC
CAISEESMSYNEQFF
>TRBV6-5|TRBJ1-1|.|few
TGTGCCAGCAGTTATCGTACAGAGAACACTGAAGCTTTCTTT
CASSYRTENTEAFF
>TRBV9|TRBJ2-6|.|.
TGTGCCAGCAGCGTAGGGTCTGGGGCCAACGTCCTGACTTTC
CASSVGSGANVLTF
>TRBV24-1|TRBJ2-7|TRBD2|.
TGTGCCACCCCCACCCTTCCCGTTGCTAGCGGGAGTAACTACGAGCAGTACTTC
CATPTLPVASGSNYEQYF
>TRBV10-3|TRBJ1-5|.|.
TGTGCCGCAGGTGGGGGGGATCAGCCCCAGCATTTT
CAAGGGDQPQHF
>TRBV4-1|TRBJ2-7|.|.
TGCGCCAGCAGCCAAGTAGGACAGCCCTACGAGCAGTACTTC
CASSQVGQPYEQYF
>TRBV7-6|TRBJ2-1|TRBD2|once
TGTGCCAGCAGCCGGACTAGCGGGAGGACCTACAATGAGCAGTTCTTC
CASSRTSGRTYNEQFF
>TRBV25-1|TRBJ2-7|TRBD2|.
TGTGCCAGCAGTGAAGGGACTAGCGGGAAGTACGAGCAGTACTTC
CASSEGTSGKYEQYF
>TRBV4-1|TRBJ1-1|TRBD1|.
TGCGCCAGCAGCCCGTACAGGGGGCACACTGAAGCTTTCTTT
CASSPYRGHTEAFF
>TRBV7-8|TRBJ1-2|.|.
TGTGCCAGCAGCCCTGGGACCTACGGCTACACCTTC
CASSPGTYGYTF
>TRBV29-1|TRBJ2-1|.|.
TGCAGCGTTGAAGATTCCCACAGGGGTGGACTAGCAGGCTACAATGAGCAGTTCTTC
CSVEDSHRGGLAGYNEQFF
>TRBV20-1|TRBJ1-1|.|.
TGCAGAGCTAGAGAGACTACTTTCTTT
CRARETTFF
>TRBV24-1|TRBJ2-2|.|.
TGTGCCACCAGTGACGGGACCGGGGAGCTGTTTTTT
CATSDGTGELFF
>TRBV14|TRBJ2-3|.|.
TGTGCCAGCAGCCGCCCTCTCGGGGGCACAGATACGCAGTATTTT
CASSRPLGGTDTQYF
>TRBV11-1|TRBJ2-2|TRBD2|.
TGTGCCAGCAGCTTAGGACTAGCGGGAGCCGGGGAGCTGTTTTTT
CASSLGLAGAGELFF